The present TCR beta chain was sequenced within a study of T cell responses to AZD1222 COVID-19 vaccine. Germline V lookup: CDR1 MNHEY, CDR2 SMNVEV (reference sequence). The CDR3 is made up of 13 amino acids. Trimming removed 5 bases from V and 3 bases from J, with 8 bases in between. Profiled with immunoSEQ multiplex PCR; TCRdb holds only in-frame clones, not every one. The sample contains 140,000 to 150,000 clones, around 89% of which appear only once. The sample in question was peripheral blood, obtained on day 0 of AZD1222 vaccination. The chain carries TRBV27 and TRBJ1-3, with D hard to call. The TCR sequence derives from an adult in good health. CDR3 sequence (DNA): TGTGCCAGCAGTCCCGGCTATGGAAACACCATATATTTT. Translation gives CASSPGYGNTIYF.